The 9 T cell receptor beta chains presented below share a single source sample, sequenced in a study of blood T cell repertoires in COVID-19. Sequencing used immunoSEQ multiplex PCR; TCRdb keeps in-frame clones, though not all of them. The sample contains approximately 300,000 clones, approximately 90% of which appear only once. Sequenced sample: peripheral blood. The receptors derive from a man aged 25-40 years with acute or convalescent COVID-19.

The chain links TRBV30 to TRBJ2-1, with TRBD2 matching over 7 bases. The CDR3 is 16 amino acids. V shed 1 base, J shed 1 base, and the junction held 7 bases outside the gene matches. Germline lookup yields CDR1 GTSNPN and CDR2 SVGIG (reference sequence). DNA of the CDR3: TGTGCCTGGAGTGACCCGGGGGGATCGTCCTACAATGAGCAGTTCTTC. Its translation is CAWSDPGGSSYNEQFF. Looking up the rest from reference TRBV30 and TRBJ2-1 gives the full variable domain: SQTIHQWPATLVQPVGSPLSLECTVEGTSNPNLYWYRQAAGRGLQLLFYSVGIGQISSEVPQNLSASRPQDRQFILSSKKLLLSDSGFYLCAWSDPGGSSYNEQFFGPGTRLTVL.

This sequence joins TRBV7-9 and TRBJ1-2, with TRBD1 identical over 7 bases. Germline V CDR1 and CDR2: SEHNR, FQNEAQ (reference sequence). Trimming removed 4 bases from V and 9 bases from J; junction bases left unmatched: 11. This CDR3 is 14 amino acids long. CDR3 sequence: CASSWDRYVVRYTF. The CDR3 DNA follows: TGTGCCAGCAGCTGGGACAGATACGTGGTTCGCTACACCTTC.

The chain recombines TRBV27 with TRBJ1-3, with D maybe TRBD1 (6 bases). CDR1 is MNHEY and CDR2 is SMNVEV in the germline V gene (reference sequence). The CDR3 consists of 14 residues. V gave up 6 bases and J gave up 0 bases, with 9 bases separating them. The chain's CDR3 is CASRQGSSGNTIYF. The CDR3 nucleotides read TGTGCCAGCAGACAGGGTAGCTCTGGAAACACCATATATTTT.

The chain is built from TRBV9 and TRBJ2-5; 9 nucleotides align to TRBD2. CDR3 length equals 15 residues. V lost 4 bases and J lost 6; bases outside the gene matches: 10. The V gene's germline CDR1 is SGDLS and CDR2 YYNGEE. The CDR3 protein is CASSPTGGGVKTQYF. For the CDR3, the DNA is TGTGCCAGCAGCCCCACGGGCGGGGGGGTAAAGACCCAGTACTTC.

V usage is TRBV19 and J usage is TRBJ2-5; 11 nucleotides agree with TRBD2. J was trimmed by 5 bases and V by 7 bases; bases with no gene match: 9. The CDR3 is 15 amino acids. The germline gives CDR1 LNHDA, CDR2 SQIVND (reference sequence). The CDR3 sequence: CASMDSGGAWETQYF. CDR3 nucleotide sequence: TGTGCCAGTATGGATAGCGGGGGGGCTTGGGAGACCCAGTACTTC.

The rearrangement uses TRBV29-1 and TRBJ1-1, with D possibly matching TRBD1 (6 bases). This CDR3 region has 13 residues. Germline loops: CDR1 SQVTM, CDR2 ANQGSEA. V was pared by 7 bases and J by 1 base, with 13 bases between. The CDR3 region is CSALQGQNTEAFF. CDR3 bases: TGCAGCGCCCTGCAGGGACAGAACACTGAAGCTTTCTTT.

The table lists this clone with a count of one. The gene calls are TRBV6-5 and TRBJ1-1; TRBD1 is a possible D gene (5 bases). The CDR3 has 15 residues. The V gene lost 1 base and the J gene lost 0 bases, with 9 bases spanning the gap. Per the germline V gene, CDR1 is MNHEY and CDR2 is SVGAGI. The CDR3 protein is CASSYYRTLNTEAFF. CDR3 DNA: TGTGCCAGCAGTTACTACAGGACCTTGAACACTGAAGCTTTCTTT.

The rearrangement links TRBV6-5 to TRBJ2-1; D remains ambiguous. This CDR3 has 16 residues. V lost 0 bases and J 6 bases, leaving 15 bases between the germline ends. Germline V gives CDR1 MNHEY, CDR2 SVGAGI. CDR3 loop: CASSYSQLAFSNEQFF. The CDR3 DNA follows: TGTGCCAGCAGTTACTCACAGTTGGCCTTCAGCAATGAGCAGTTCTTC.

The chain combines TRBV19 with TRBJ2-1; tentatively, D is TRBD1 (5 bases). Trimming left V 5 bases short and J 6 bases short, with 17 bases between. The CDR3 is 15 amino acids. Germline-derived CDR1 and CDR2 are LNHDA and SQIVND (reference sequence). The CDR3 region has the DNA TGTGCCAGTAGTTCCGGTGGGGCCATAACCAATGAGCAGTTCTTC. Its translation: CASSSGGAITNEQFF. Together with reference TRBV19 and TRBJ2-1, the CDR3 gives the full variable domain: DGGITQSPKYLFRKEGQNVTLSCEQNLNHDAMYWYRQDPGQGLRLIYYSQIVNDFQKGDIAEGYSVSREKKESFPLTVTSAQKNPTAFYLCASSSGGAITNEQFFGPGTRLTVL.